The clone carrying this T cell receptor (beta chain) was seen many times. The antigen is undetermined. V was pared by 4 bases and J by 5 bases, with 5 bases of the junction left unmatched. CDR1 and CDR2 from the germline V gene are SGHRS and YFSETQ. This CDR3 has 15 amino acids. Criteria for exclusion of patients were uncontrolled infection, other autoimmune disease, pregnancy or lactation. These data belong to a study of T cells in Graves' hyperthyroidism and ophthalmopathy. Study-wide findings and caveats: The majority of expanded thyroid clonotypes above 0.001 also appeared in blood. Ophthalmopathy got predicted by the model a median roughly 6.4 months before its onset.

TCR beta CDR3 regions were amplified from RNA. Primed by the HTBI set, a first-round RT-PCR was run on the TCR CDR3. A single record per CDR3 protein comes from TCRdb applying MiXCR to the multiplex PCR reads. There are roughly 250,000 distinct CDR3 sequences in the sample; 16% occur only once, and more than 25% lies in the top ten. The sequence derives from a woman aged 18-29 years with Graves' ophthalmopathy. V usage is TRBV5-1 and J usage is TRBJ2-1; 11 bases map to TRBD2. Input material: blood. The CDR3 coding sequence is TGCGCCAGCAGCGTAGCGGGGGGGTTCCACAATGAGCAGTTCTTC. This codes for CASSVAGGFHNEQFF.